A single sample gave rise to the 17 T cell receptor beta chains below, sequenced in a study of CD8 T cells in ankylosing spondylitis. Study-level results: Seemingly distinctive of ankylosing spondylitis blood was a TCR beta motif formed by eight highly homologous variants.

TCRdb processed the 5' RACE reads anew with MiXCR; each CDR3 protein has one entry. This repertoire shows more than 250,000 distinct CDR3 sequences, 8% found once; its top ten account for more than 12%. These receptors have no known antigen. The sequencing input was blood, either unsorted or a sorted T cell fraction (not recorded which). The receptors were sampled from a male donor with ankylosing spondylitis.

This clonotype has more than one count but fewer than ten. The chain employs TRBV29-1 and TRBJ2-1; D may be TRBD1 (5 bases). Germline loops: CDR1 SQVTM, CDR2 ANQGSEA. V was clipped by 3 bases and J by 3 bases, with 12 bases between them. CDR3 length: 14 amino acids. CDR3 coding DNA: TGCAGCGTTGATTCTCAGGGAATCTACAATGAGCAGTTCTTC. Translation gives CSVDSQGIYNEQFF.

This clonotype was detected ten times or more. The chain has TRBV5-6 and TRBJ2-3, with D unclear. Germline V lookup: CDR1 SGHDT, CDR2 YYEEEE. Trimming pared 0 bases from V and 6 bases from J, leaving 5 bases between. The CDR3 totals 12 residues. The CDR3 coding sequence is TGTGCCAGCAGCTTGGAAAGGGATACGCAGTATTTT. Translating gives CASSLERDTQYF.

Only a few counts were recorded for this clonotype. The V call is TRBV20-1, the J call TRBJ2-7; D is possibly TRBD2 (6 bases). The germline gives CDR1 DFQATT, CDR2 SNEGSKA (reference sequence). The length of the CDR3 is 11 residues. V lost 7 bases and J lost 3, with 10 bases in between. This CDR3 reads CSVLRGYEQYF. The CDR3 region has the DNA TGCAGTGTCCTGCGGGGCTACGAGCAGTACTTC.

This clonotype was seen more than once but under ten times. The J gene is TRBJ2-2, the V gene TRBV4-1, with D perhaps given as TRBD1 or TRBD2 (5 bases each). Looked up from germline, CDR1 is MGHRA and CDR2 is YSYEKL. The CDR3 sequence is 17 residues long. The germline V and J ends were trimmed by 0 bases and 2 bases, with 13 bases remaining between them. The CDR3, as DNA: TGCGCCAGCAGCCAAGAGGCCCGGGGCGCTAACACCGGGGAGCTGTTTTTT. It is translated as CASSQEARGANTGELFF.

V is TRBV24-1 and J is TRBJ2-4; the D gene is possibly TRBD2 (7 bases). The CDR3 is 14 amino acids. Germline V CDR1 and CDR2: KGHDR, SFDVKD. V lost 2 bases to trimming and J lost 6 bases, with 10 bases between them. The CDR3 sequence: CATSDSGEGNIQYF. CDR3 bases: TGTGCCACCAGTGATTCAGGGGAGGGAAACATTCAGTACTTC.

This clonotype was observed many times. The chain is built from TRBV6-1 and TRBJ1-1, with TRBD1 matching over 10 bases. The V and J ends lost 9 bases and 1 base, in that order; junction bases with no gene match: 8. Germline V gene lookup returns CDR1 MNHNS and CDR2 SASEGT. The CDR3 is 15 amino acids. In DNA, the CDR3 is TGTGCCAGTCGGGACAGGGGTCGATCGAACACTGAAGCTTTCTTT. This translates into CASRDRGRSNTEAFF.

This clonotype was recorded a few times. The J gene is TRBJ2-3, the V gene TRBV6-1, with D perhaps assigned TRBD1 or TRBD2 (5 bases each). The CDR3 is made up of 15 amino acids. V was trimmed by 6 bases and J by 0 bases, leaving 13 bases between them. Germline V gives CDR1 MNHNS, CDR2 SASEGT. The CDR3: CASSGDGSSTDTQYF. In DNA form, the CDR3 reads TGTGCCAGCAGCGGGGACGGATCTAGCACAGATACGCAGTATTTT.

The sample holds a few counts of this clonotype. The rearrangement links TRBV4-1 to TRBJ2-2, with 9 bases identical to TRBD1. V lost 4 bases, J lost 2 bases, and 8 bases stayed unmatched. The CDR3 has 17 residues. Looked up from germline, CDR1 is MGHRA and CDR2 is YSYEKL. The CDR3 loop is CASSLFGTGRNTGELFF. The CDR3 bases are TGCGCCAGCAGCCTCTTTGGGACAGGGCGAAACACCGGGGAGCTGTTTTTT.

The V call is TRBV30, the J call TRBJ1-4, with D unclear. Germline lookup yields CDR1 GTSNPN and CDR2 SVGIG (reference sequence). The CDR3 length is 12 residues. The V end lost 4 bases, the J end lost 7 bases, and 10 bases lay between the germline ends. CDR3 in amino acids: CAWTGESEKLFF. The CDR3 DNA sequence: TGTGCCTGGACTGGGGAAAGTGAAAAACTGTTTTTT.

This clonotype was seen more than once but under ten times. CDR3: CAWSGGGDLYNEQFF. The CDR3, as DNA: TGTGCCTGGAGTGGGGGAGGGGACCTCTACAATGAGCAGTTCTTC. V usage is TRBV30 and J usage is TRBJ2-1, with 7 bases that match TRBD2. The V gene end was trimmed by 1 base and the J gene end by 3 bases; junction bases not matched to a gene: 6. Germline values: CDR1 GTSNPN, CDR2 SVGIG (reference sequence). This CDR3 region has 15 residues. The variable domain in full, completed from reference TRBV30 and TRBJ2-1, reads SQTIHQWPATLVQPVGSPLSLECTVEGTSNPNLYWYRQAAGRGLQLLFYSVGIGQISSEVPQNLSASRPQDRQFILSSKKLLLSDSGFYLCAWSGGGDLYNEQFFGPGTRLTVL.

The chain employs TRBV12-5 and TRBJ2-1; D not certain. Trimming stripped 7 bases from V and 6 bases from J, with 13 bases between. Germline V gene lookup returns CDR1 LGHNT and CDR2 FRNRAP. The CDR3 runs to 13 residues. The CDR3 loop is CASVSDAFNEQFF. The CDR3 DNA follows: TGTGCTAGTGTTTCGGACGCATTCAATGAGCAGTTCTTC.

The chain is built from TRBV9 and TRBJ2-1; D unresolved. The CDR3 extends over 19 amino acids. The ends were cut back, 4 bases at V and 0 bases at J, with 23 bases in the middle. Germline CDR1 reads SGDLS; CDR2 reads YYNGEE. The CDR3 region is CASSTPLRRPLSSYNEQFF. The DNA for the CDR3 is TGTGCCAGCAGCACCCCTCTTAGGAGACCCCTTAGCTCCTACAATGAGCAGTTCTTC.

This clonotype was detected ten times or more. The chain uses TRBV25-1 and TRBJ2-7; no clear D gene. The CDR3 runs to 13 residues. Germline CDR1 reads MGHDK; CDR2 reads SYGVNS. Trimming removed 3 bases at V and 1 base at J, with 7 bases between. CDR3 in amino acids: CASSDAGSYEQYF. Written as DNA, the CDR3 is TGTGCCAGCAGTGATGCCGGTTCCTACGAGCAGTACTTC.

Ten or more counts support this clonotype. This sequence joins TRBV21-1 and TRBJ2-1. TRBV21-1 constitutes a pseudogene. The CDR3 loop spans 12 amino acids. This chain's CDR3 is CASSNQPNEQFF. The DNA for the CDR3 is TGTGCCAGCAGCAACCAGCCCAATGAGCAGTTCTTC.

Only a few counts were recorded for this clonotype. The chain employs TRBV3-1 and TRBJ2-2; D is perhaps TRBD1 (5 bases). The CDR3 covers 14 residues. V was trimmed by 7 bases and J by 2 bases, leaving 11 bases between them. CDR1 LGHDT and CDR2 YNNKEL come from the germline V gene (reference sequence). The CDR3 DNA reads as TGTGCCAGCATCGCCAGGGCAAACACCGGGGAGCTGTTTTTT. Its translation: CASIARANTGELFF.

V is TRBV29-1 and J is TRBJ1-4; no reliable D call. The CDR3 sequence is 13 residues long. V lost 3 bases to trimming and J lost 8 bases, with 13 bases between them. CDR1 is SQVTM, CDR2 ANQGSEA, per germline. The chain's CDR3 is CSVDDRDGEKLFF. The CDR3, as DNA: TGCAGCGTTGATGACCGCGATGGGGAAAAACTGTTTTTT. Full variable domain (outside the CDR3, taken from reference TRBV29-1 and TRBJ1-4): SAVISQKPSRDICQRGTSLTIQCQVDSQVTMMFWYRQQPGQSLTLIATANQGSEATYESGFVIDKFPISRPNLTFSTLTVSNMSPEDSSIYLCSVDDRDGEKLFFGSGTQLSVL.

The V gene is TRBV5-1, the J gene TRBJ2-3; D not resolved. Germline CDR1 and CDR2: SGHRS and YFSETQ. The V gene lost 2 bases and the J gene lost 2 bases, with 12 bases spanning the gap. This CDR3 contains 15 residues. CDR3 nucleotides: TGCGCCAGCAGCTTAGGTCTGGATTTCACAGATACGCAGTATTTT. It yields the protein CASSLGLDFTDTQYF.